These 23 T cell receptor beta chains originate from one sample sequenced in a study of T cell responses to AZD1222 COVID-19 vaccine (dated by TCRdb to the early 2020s). Libraries came from the immunoSEQ multiplex PCR assay. The table was pulled from immuneACCESS by TCRdb, which kept in-frame rearrangements only. Such tables lose some clones; where checked, under half of the loss comes from unresolved V genes, and the rest has no known cause. This sample holds some 60,000 clones; 60% to 85% were observed only once. Around 3.5% of the sample rests with the top ten. The time point label, read with the paper, signifies: about 28 days (+/-7) after the second vaccine dose. This sample comprised peripheral blood, obtained 28 days after the second AZD1222 dose. The receptors stem from an adult who received the AZD1222 COVID-19 vaccine.

The chain joins TRBV6-2 or TRBV6-3 to TRBJ1-1; maybe TRBD1 (6 bases). In germline, CDR1 is MNHEY, CDR2 SVGEGT. This CDR3 is 14 amino acids long. Trimming removed 6 bases from V and 7 bases from J, with 18 bases in between. CDR3 residues: CASSSYREGSEAFF. CDR3 nucleotides: TGTGCCAGCAGCTCCTACAGGGAGGGGAGTGAAGCTTTCTTT.

The chain carries TRBV10-3 and TRBJ1-5; 7 bases are shared with TRBD1. The CDR3 has 14 residues. From germline, CDR1 is ENHRY and CDR2 SYGVKD. V lost 2 bases and J lost 6; bases outside the gene matches: 4. CDR3 amino acids: CAISEDRVIQPQHF. In nucleotides, the CDR3 is TGTGCCATCAGTGAGGACAGGGTGATTCAGCCCCAGCATTTT.

The V gene is TRBV28, the J gene TRBJ1-1; 7 nucleotides align to TRBD1. Trimming cost V 4 bases and J 3 bases; bases outside gene matches: 5. This CDR3 comprises 14 residues. Per the germline V gene, CDR1 is MDHEN and CDR2 is SYDVKM. The CDR3 bases are TGTGCCAGCAGTTCCGACAGGGCCTACACTGAAGCTTTCTTT. Translation: CASSSDRAYTEAFF.

By share, this clone counts as medium-sized. The chain carries TRBV19 and TRBJ1-1, with 9 bases aligning to TRBD1. Per germline, CDR1 LNHDA and CDR2 SQIVND (reference sequence). With V trimmed by 5 bases and J by 6 bases, 7 bases remained unmatched. CDR3 size: 14 residues. The CDR3 DNA sequence: TGTGCCAGTAGTGCCTCACGGGACAGGGCTGAAGCTTTCTTT. Translation: CASSASRDRAEAFF.

V usage is TRBV7-9 and J usage is TRBJ2-1; 11 bases match TRBD2. CDR3 length: 15 residues. Trimming at V came to 3 bases and at J to 9 bases, leaving 7 bases not matched to a gene. CDR1 and CDR2 from the germline V gene are SEHNR and FQNEAQ (reference sequence). DNA of the CDR3: TGTGCCAGCAGCTTGCTAGCGGGGGGAGGGGGTGAGCAGTTCTTC. Translation gives CASSLLAGGGGEQFF.

This chain joins TRBV28 and TRBJ1-5, with 10 bases aligning to TRBD1. Germline V gene lookup returns CDR1 MDHEN and CDR2 SYDVKM. CDR3 length equals 15 residues. J lost 5 bases, V lost 6 bases, and 7 bases had no gene match. Here the CDR3 reads CASRGQGRSDQPQHF. CDR3 DNA sequence: TGTGCCAGCAGGGGACAGGGGAGGTCGGATCAGCCCCAGCATTTT. Using reference TRBV28 and TRBJ1-5 for the parts outside the CDR3, the full variable domain is DVKVTQSSRYLVKRTGEKVFLECVQDMDHENMFWYRQDPGLGLRLIYFSYDVKMKEKGDIPEGYSVSREKKERFSLILESASTNQTSMYLCASRGQGRSDQPQHFGDGTRLSIL.

V and J are TRBV6-5 and TRBJ1-6; TRBD1 matches at 8 bases. CDR3 size: 15 residues. CDR1 is MNHEY, CDR2 SVGAGI, per germline. V lost 2 bases and J lost 7; bases outside the gene matches: 4. The CDR3 sequence: CASSYTDRANSPLHF. For the CDR3, the DNA is TGTGCCAGCAGTTACACGGACAGGGCCAATTCACCCCTCCACTTT.

The chain links TRBV7-9 to TRBJ1-2, with 7 bases aligning to TRBD1. CDR3 length equals 15 residues. Germline V gene lookup returns CDR1 SEHNR and CDR2 FQNEAQ (reference sequence). The trim removed 5 bases at V and 5 bases at J, leaving 11 bases unmatched. CDR3 nucleotides: TGTGCCAGCAGCCATACCCTTCAGGGGGGGTATGGCTACACCTTC. This gives the protein CASSHTLQGGYGYTF.

The gene calls are TRBV23-1 and TRBJ1-2, with D possibly matching TRBD1 (5 bases). TRBV23-1 is an ORF, with its function uncertain. Trimming removed 6 bases at V and 5 bases at J, with 13 bases between. This CDR3 spans 13 amino acids. The chain's CDR3 is CASSHGALYGYTF. In nucleotides, the CDR3 is TGCGCCAGCAGCCACGGGGCCCTTTATGGCTACACCTTC.

This clone showed up just a few times. V is TRBV28 and J is TRBJ1-1; no reliable D call. Germline V lookup: CDR1 MDHEN, CDR2 SYDVKM. The V end lost 4 bases, the J end lost 0 bases, and 12 bases lay between the germline ends. CDR3 length: 15 amino acids. CDR3 bases: TGTGCCAGCAGTTCGGATCGCGGTTTGAACACTGAAGCTTTCTTT. Translation gives CASSSDRGLNTEAFF. The complete variable domain, with remaining parts taken from reference TRBV28 and TRBJ1-1, reads DVKVTQSSRYLVKRTGEKVFLECVQDMDHENMFWYRQDPGLGLRLIYFSYDVKMKEKGDIPEGYSVSREKKERFSLILESASTNQTSMYLCASSSDRGLNTEAFFGQGTRLTVV.

This chain connects TRBV12-3 or TRBV12-4 to TRBJ2-5; the D is unclear. This CDR3 region has 11 residues. The V gene lost 0 bases and the J gene lost 4 bases, with 0 bases spanning the gap. The CDR3 protein is CASSLAETQYF. As DNA, the CDR3 is TGTGCCAGCAGTTTAGCAGAGACCCAGTACTTC.

The chain recombines TRBV7-6 with TRBJ2-1; D remains ambiguous. Between the trimmed V and J ends, which lost 1 base and 0 bases, there was a span of 13 bases. The CDR3 spans 17 residues. Looked up from germline, CDR1 is SGHVS and CDR2 is FNYEAQ. The CDR3 DNA follows: TGTGCCAGCAGCTTAGGATGGGTTTCTAGCTCCTACAATGAGCAGTTCTTC. Protein product: CASSLGWVSSSYNEQFF.

This clone ranks as medium-sized. The V call is TRBV7-9, the J call TRBJ1-2; D call uncertain. Germline CDR1 and CDR2: SEHNR and FQNEAQ (reference sequence). CDR3 length equals 12 residues. V shed 2 bases and J shed 6 bases, with 7 bases lying between them. The CDR3 DNA is TGTGCCAGCAGCTTATGGGAAAATGGCTACACCTTC. Its translation is CASSLWENGYTF.

The chain joins TRBV27 to TRBJ2-1; D remains unclear. The germline V gene encodes CDR1 MNHEY and CDR2 SMNVEV (reference sequence). Trimming cost V 6 bases and J 4 bases, with 4 bases left between them. The length of the CDR3 is 11 residues. The CDR3 DNA reads as TGTGCCAGCAGCACATACAATGAGCAGTTCTTC. This sequence encodes CASSTYNEQFF.

This chain links TRBV2 with TRBJ2-1; the D is unclear. This CDR3 is built from 13 residues. V lost 4 bases and J 2 bases, leaving 6 bases between the germline ends. Looked up from germline, CDR1 is SNHLY and CDR2 is FYNNEI. CDR3 in amino acids: CASSVLPYNEQFF. The CDR3 bases are TGTGCCAGCAGTGTCCTGCCCTACAATGAGCAGTTCTTC.

The chain has TRBV5-1 and TRBJ1-2, with TRBD1 matching over 9 bases. The V and J ends lost 6 bases and 7 bases, in that order; junction bases with no gene match: 10. In germline, CDR1 is SGHRS, CDR2 YFSETQ. This CDR3 spans 14 amino acids. The CDR3 sequence is CASNPGQGVSGYTF. The CDR3 DNA reads TGCGCCAGCAACCCGGGACAGGGAGTCTCTGGCTACACCTTC. The variable domain in full, with the rest retrieved from reference TRBV5-1 and TRBJ1-2, is KAGVTQTPRYLIKTRGQQVTLSCSPISGHRSVSWYQQTPGQGLQFLFEYFSETQRNKGNFPGRFSGRQFSNSRSEMNVSTLELGDSALYLCASNPGQGVSGYTFGSGTRLTVV.

The gene calls are TRBV5-6 and TRBJ1-5, with 12 bases that match TRBD1. CDR3 size: 18 residues. Germline lookup yields CDR1 SGHDT and CDR2 YYEEEE. J was trimmed by 6 bases and V by 0 bases; bases with no gene match: 10. In nucleotides, the CDR3 is TGTGCCAGCAGCTTGGGGGTAGTTGGGACAGGGGGCCGTCAGCCCCAGCATTTT. Residues: CASSLGVVGTGGRQPQHF.

The gene calls are TRBV12-3 or TRBV12-4 and TRBJ2-1; D not certain. V was shortened by 5 bases and J by 3 bases, with 2 bases between the two germline ends. The CDR3 covers 11 residues. CDR3 residues: CASSVYNEQFF. In DNA, the CDR3 is TGTGCCAGCAGTGTCTACAATGAGCAGTTCTTC.

The chain joins TRBV11-3 to TRBJ2-5; D is unclear. Germline V gene lookup returns CDR1 SGHNT and CDR2 YENEEA. Trimming left V 1 base short and J 4 bases short, with 13 bases between. The CDR3 runs 15 residues. CDR3 nucleotides: TGTGCCAGCAGCTTAGGCGGCCTAATATCAGAGACCCAGTACTTC. Translation gives CASSLGGLISETQYF. Using reference TRBV11-3 and TRBJ2-5 for the parts outside the CDR3, the full variable domain is EAGVVQSPRYKIIEKKQPVAFWCNPISGHNTLYWYLQNLGQGPELLIRYENEEAVDDSQLPKDRFSAERLKGVDSTLKIQPAELGDSAVYLCASSLGGLISETQYFGPGTRLLVL.

The V call is TRBV28, the J call TRBJ1-4; TRBD1 matches 7 bases. Germline CDR1 MDHEN, CDR2 SYDVKM. The trim removed 3 bases at V and 4 bases at J, leaving 2 bases unmatched. The CDR3 runs to 14 residues. The chain's CDR3 is CASSFGTVNEKLFF. CDR3 sequence (DNA): TGTGCCAGCAGTTTCGGGACAGTTAATGAAAAACTGTTTTTT.

In this sample, this clone turned up once. V is TRBV9 and J is TRBJ2-1, with D unresolved. Deletions cut 2 bases from V and 5 bases from J, with 11 bases between. The CDR3 sequence is 14 residues long. Germline CDR1 is SGDLS and CDR2 is YYNGEE. The CDR3 reads CASSVSPDNNEQFF. CDR3 nucleotide sequence: TGTGCCAGCAGCGTCTCCCCGGATAACAATGAGCAGTTCTTC.

This clone appeared once. CDR3: CATSETGTGMGTEAFF. For the CDR3, the DNA is TGTGCCACCAGTGAAACCGGGACAGGGATGGGCACTGAAGCTTTCTTT. The J gene is TRBJ1-1, the V gene TRBV24-1; TRBD1 matches 9 bases. Germline values: CDR1 KGHDR, CDR2 SFDVKD. Unmatched junction bases numbered 9, after V lost 4 bases and J lost 4 bases. The CDR3 contains 16 residues.

The rearrangement uses TRBV27 and TRBJ2-2, with unresolved D. The CDR3 runs 15 residues. Trimming removed 5 bases from V and 1 base from J, with 11 bases in between. Germline V lookup: CDR1 MNHEY, CDR2 SMNVEV (reference sequence). The CDR3 sequence is CASSPTGGNTGELFF. The DNA of the CDR3 is TGTGCCAGCAGTCCGACCGGCGGGAACACCGGGGAGCTGTTTTTT.